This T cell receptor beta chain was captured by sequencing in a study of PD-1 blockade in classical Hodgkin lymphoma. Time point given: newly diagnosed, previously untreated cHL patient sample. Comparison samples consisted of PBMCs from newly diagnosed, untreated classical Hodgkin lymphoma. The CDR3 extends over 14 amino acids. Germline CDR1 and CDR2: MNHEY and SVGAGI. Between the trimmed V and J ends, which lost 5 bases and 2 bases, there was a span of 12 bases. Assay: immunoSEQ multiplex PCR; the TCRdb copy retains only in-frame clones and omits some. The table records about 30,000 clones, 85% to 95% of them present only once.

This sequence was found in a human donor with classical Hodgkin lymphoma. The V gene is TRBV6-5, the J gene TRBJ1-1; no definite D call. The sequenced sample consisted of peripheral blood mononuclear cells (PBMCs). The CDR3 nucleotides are TGTGCCAGCAGTAAACGACTGGGAAACACTGAAGCTTTCTTT. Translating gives CASSKRLGNTEAFF.